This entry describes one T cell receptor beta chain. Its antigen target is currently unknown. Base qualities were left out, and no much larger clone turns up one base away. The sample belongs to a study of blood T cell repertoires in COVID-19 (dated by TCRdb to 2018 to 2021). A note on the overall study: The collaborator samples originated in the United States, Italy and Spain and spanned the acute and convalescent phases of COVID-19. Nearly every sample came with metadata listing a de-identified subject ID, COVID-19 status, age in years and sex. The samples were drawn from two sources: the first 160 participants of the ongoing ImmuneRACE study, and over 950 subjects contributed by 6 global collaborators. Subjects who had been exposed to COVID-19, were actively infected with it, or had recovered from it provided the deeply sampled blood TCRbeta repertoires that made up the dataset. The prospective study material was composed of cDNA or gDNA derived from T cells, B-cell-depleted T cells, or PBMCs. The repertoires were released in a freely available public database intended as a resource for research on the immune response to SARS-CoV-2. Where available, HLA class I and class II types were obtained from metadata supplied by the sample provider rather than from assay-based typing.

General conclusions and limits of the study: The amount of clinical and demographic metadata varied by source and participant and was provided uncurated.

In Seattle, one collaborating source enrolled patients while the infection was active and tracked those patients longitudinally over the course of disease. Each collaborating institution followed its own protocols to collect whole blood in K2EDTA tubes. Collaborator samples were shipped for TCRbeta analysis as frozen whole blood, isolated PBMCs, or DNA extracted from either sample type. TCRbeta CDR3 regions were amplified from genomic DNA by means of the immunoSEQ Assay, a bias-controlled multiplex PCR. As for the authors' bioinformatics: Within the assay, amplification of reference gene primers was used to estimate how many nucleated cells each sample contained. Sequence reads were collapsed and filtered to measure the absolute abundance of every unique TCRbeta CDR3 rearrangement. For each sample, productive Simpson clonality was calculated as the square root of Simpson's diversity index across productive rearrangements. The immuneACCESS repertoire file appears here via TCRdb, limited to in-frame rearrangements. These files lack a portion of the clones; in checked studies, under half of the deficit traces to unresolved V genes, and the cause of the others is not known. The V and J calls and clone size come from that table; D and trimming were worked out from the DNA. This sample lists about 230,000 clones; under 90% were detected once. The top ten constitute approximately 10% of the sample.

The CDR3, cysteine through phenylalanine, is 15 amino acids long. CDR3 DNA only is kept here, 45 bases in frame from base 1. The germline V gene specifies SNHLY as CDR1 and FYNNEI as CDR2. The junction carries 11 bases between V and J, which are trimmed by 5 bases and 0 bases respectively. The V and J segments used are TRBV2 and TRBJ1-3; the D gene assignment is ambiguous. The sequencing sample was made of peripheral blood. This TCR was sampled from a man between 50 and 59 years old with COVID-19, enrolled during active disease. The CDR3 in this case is CASSSRTNSGNTIYF. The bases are TGTGCCAGCAGTTCTCGGACTAACTCTGGAAACACCATATATTTT. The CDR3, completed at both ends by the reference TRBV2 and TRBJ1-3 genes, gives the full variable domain EPEVTQTPSHQVTQMGQEVILRCVPISNHLYFYWYRQILGQKVEFLVSFYNNEISEKSEIFDDQFSVERPDGSNFTLKIRSTKLEDSAMYFCASSSRTNSGNTIYFGEGSWLTVV.